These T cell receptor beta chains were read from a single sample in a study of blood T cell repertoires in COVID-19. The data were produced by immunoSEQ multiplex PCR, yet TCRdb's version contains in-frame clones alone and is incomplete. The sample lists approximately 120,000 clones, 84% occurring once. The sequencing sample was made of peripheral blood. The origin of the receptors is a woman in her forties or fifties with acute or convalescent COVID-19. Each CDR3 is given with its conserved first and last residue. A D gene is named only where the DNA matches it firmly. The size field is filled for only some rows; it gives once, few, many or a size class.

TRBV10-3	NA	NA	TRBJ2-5	CAISATGQETQYF	TGTGCCATCAGCGCCACAGGACAGGAGACCCAGTACTTC
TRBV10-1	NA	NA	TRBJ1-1	CASRREPGDTEAFF	TGCGCCAGCAGGAGGGAGCCAGGGGACACTGAAGCTTTCTTT
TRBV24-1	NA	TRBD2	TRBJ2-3	CATSDFSRGAPDTQYF	TGTGCCACCAGTGATTTTTCGCGGGGGGCCCCAGATACGCAGTATTTT
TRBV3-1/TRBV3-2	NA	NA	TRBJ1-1	CASSPPGETEAFF	TGTGCCAGCAGCCCCCCAGGTGAGACTGAAGCTTTCTTT
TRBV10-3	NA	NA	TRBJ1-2	CAISDPSRAGACGYTF	TGTGCCATCAGTGACCCCTCGAGGGCAGGCGCTTGTGGCTACACCTTC
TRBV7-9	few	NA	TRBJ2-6	CASSLGDNSGANVLTF	TGTGCCAGCAGCTTAGGCGACAACTCTGGGGCCAACGTCCTGACTTTC
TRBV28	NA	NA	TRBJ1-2	CASSFSGVGYTF	TGTGCCAGCAGTTTTTCAGGGGTAGGCTACACCTTC
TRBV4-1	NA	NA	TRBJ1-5	CASSPTSGNQPQHF	TGCGCCAGCAGCCCCACCAGCGGTAATCAGCCCCAGCATTTT
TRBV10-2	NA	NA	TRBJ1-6	CASSEVRSSYNSPLHF	TGCGCCAGCAGTGAAGTCCGGAGCTCCTATAATTCACCCCTCCACTTT
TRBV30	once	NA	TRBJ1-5	CAWSMGRDQPQHF	TGTGCCTGGAGTATGGGCAGGGATCAGCCCCAGCATTTT
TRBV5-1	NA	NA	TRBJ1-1	CASSRTLNTEAFF	TGCGCCAGCAGCAGAACTCTGAACACTGAAGCTTTCTTT
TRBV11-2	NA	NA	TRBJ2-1	CASSLEPERNEQFF	TGTGCCAGCAGCTTAGAGCCTGAGAGGAATGAGCAGTTCTTC
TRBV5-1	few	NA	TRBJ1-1	CASSSLGGSNTEAFF	TGCGCCAGCAGCTCACTTGGGGGCTCGAACACTGAAGCTTTCTTT
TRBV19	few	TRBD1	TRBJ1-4	CASSRQGANEKLFF	TGTGCCAGTAGCCGACAGGGAGCGAATGAAAAACTGTTTTTT
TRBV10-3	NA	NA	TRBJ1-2	CAISESKAGSYYGYTF	TGTGCCATCAGTGAGTCGAAAGCAGGGTCCTACTATGGCTACACCTTC
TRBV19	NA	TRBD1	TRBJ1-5	CASSITGGINQPQHF	TGTGCCAGTAGTATTACAGGGGGGATCAATCAGCCCCAGCATTTT
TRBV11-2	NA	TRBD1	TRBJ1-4	CASSPKAGQGAFF	TGTGCCAGCAGCCCAAAGGCGGGACAGGGCGCATTTTTT
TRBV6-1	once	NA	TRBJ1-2	CASSEGYREYGYTF	TGTGCCAGCAGTGAGGGTTACAGGGAGTATGGCTACACCTTC
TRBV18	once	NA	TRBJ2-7	CASSPGDSPGYEQYF	TGTGCCAGCTCACCCGGGGACTCCCCCGGCTACGAGCAGTACTTC
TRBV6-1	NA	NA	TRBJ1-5	CASSDGRRYSNQPQHF	TGTGCCAGCAGTGATGGGAGGCGTTATAGCAATCAGCCCCAGCATTTT
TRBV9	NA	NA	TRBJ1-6	CASSLRQKGSPLHF	TGTGCCAGCAGCCTCCGACAGAAAGGTTCACCCCTCCACTTT
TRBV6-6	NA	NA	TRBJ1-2	CASRNTGVVWGYTF	TGTGCCAGCAGAAACACCGGGGTGGTTTGGGGCTACACCTTC
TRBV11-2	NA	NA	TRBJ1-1	CASSLGLRGGTEAFF	TGTGCCAGCAGCTTAGGGCTTCGAGGTGGCACTGAAGCTTTCTTT